These 32 T cell receptor beta chains originate from one sample sequenced in a study of post-analysis software for immune sequencing data. These receptors' targets are unknown. The study, taken as a whole, reports: With TRBV5-6, TRBV5-1 and TRBV20-1 included, about five TRBV segments were more frequent in patients than in controls.

Unique-molecular-identifier-tagged TCR beta cDNA libraries were used. TCRdb passed the PCR reads through MiXCR, listing each CDR3 protein once. The table has hundreds of thousands of distinct CDR3 sequences, about 40% seen once; the top ten hold around 1.7%. Material for sequencing was blood. The receptors shown here come from a girl aged 5 to 17 with multiple sclerosis.

The chain is built from TRBV5-1 and TRBJ2-1; TRBD2 matches at 8 bases. This CDR3 is built from 18 residues. CDR1 is SGHRS and CDR2 is YFSETQ in the germline V gene. V shed 2 bases, J shed 2 bases, and the junction held 12 bases outside the gene matches. The CDR3 is CASSFTLPGLGTYNEQFF. CDR3 coding DNA: TGCGCCAGCAGCTTTACCCTCCCGGGACTAGGGACCTACAATGAGCAGTTCTTC.

This clonotype was detected only once. The V and J genes are TRBV20-1 and TRBJ1-1; D uncertain. Trimming cost V 3 bases and J 3 bases, with 5 bases left between them. The CDR3 is 11 amino acids. In germline, CDR1 is DFQATT, CDR2 SNEGSKA (reference sequence). The CDR3 loop is CSASPYTEAFF. CDR3 DNA sequence: TGCAGTGCTAGCCCTTACACTGAAGCTTTCTTT.

J is TRBJ2-3 and V is TRBV20-1, with 14 bases identical to TRBD2. The CDR3 spans 17 residues. Germline CDR1 reads DFQATT; CDR2 reads SNEGSKA (reference sequence). V shed 6 bases, J shed 2 bases, and the junction held 10 bases outside the gene matches. The CDR3 reads CSATGLAGGPYTDTQYF. CDR3 nucleotides: TGCAGTGCAACCGGACTAGCGGGGGGTCCTTACACAGATACGCAGTATTTT.

The V gene is TRBV10-3, the J gene TRBJ2-7; D tentatively fits TRBD1 or TRBD2 (5 bases each). The CDR3 totals 12 residues. Germline assignment: CDR1 ENHRY and CDR2 SYGVKD. Deletions cut 9 bases from V and 2 bases from J, with 11 bases between. The CDR3 is CAMGDGTYEQYF. The CDR3 DNA reads as TGTGCCATGGGGGACGGAACCTACGAGCAGTACTTC.

The chain joins TRBV15 to TRBJ2-7; D call uncertain. V lost 11 bases and J lost 5, with 7 bases in between. CDR3 size: 9 residues. Germline V gene data show CDR1 as LNHNV and CDR2 as YYDKDF (reference sequence). The CDR3: CARPHEQYF. Here the CDR3 DNA reads TGTGCCCGCCCTCACGAGCAGTACTTC. Full variable domain (rest looked up from reference TRBV15 and TRBJ2-7): DAMVIQNPRYQVTQFGKPVTLSCSQTLNHNVMYWYQQKSSQAPKLLFHYYDKDFNNEADTPDNFQSRRPNTSFCFLDIRSPGLGDTAMYLCARPHEQYFGPGTRLTVT.

This clonotype was seen only once. CDR3 sequence: CASSSTQGRTEAFF. The DNA of the CDR3 is TGTGCCAGCAGTTCAACACAGGGTCGGACTGAAGCTTTCTTT. This chain joins TRBV12-3 or TRBV12-4 and TRBJ1-1; tentatively, D is TRBD1 (6 bases). The CDR3 consists of 14 residues. V lost 4 bases and J lost 5, with 14 bases in between.

V usage is TRBV6-5 and J usage is TRBJ1-2; D unresolved. Looked up from germline, CDR1 is MNHEY and CDR2 is SVGAGI. V shed 2 bases and J shed 6 bases, with 10 bases lying between them. The CDR3 length is 13 residues. CDR3 sequence reads: CASSYRVRDGYTF. The CDR3, as DNA: TGTGCCAGCAGTTACAGGGTGAGGGATGGCTACACCTTC.

This chain uses TRBV5-5 with TRBJ1-2; the D is unclear. V shed 3 bases and J shed 4 bases, with 13 bases lying between them. Looked up from germline, CDR1 is SGHKS and CDR2 is YYEKEE (reference sequence). There are 14 residues in the CDR3. In DNA, the CDR3 is TGTGCCAGCAGCTCGGGAGTGGCCCCCTATGGCTACACCTTC. The encoded protein is CASSSGVAPYGYTF.

This chain links TRBV6-5 with TRBJ1-2; D unresolved. CDR3 length: 13 amino acids. CDR1 is MNHEY, CDR2 SVGAGI, per germline. V gave up 2 bases and J gave up 6 bases, with 10 bases separating them. CDR3 sequence: CASSYEVSDGYTF. CDR3 bases: TGTGCCAGCAGTTACGAGGTCAGCGATGGCTACACCTTC.

This clonotype was found a few times. The germline gene is not matched at one end of the junction; a read error may be the cause. The chain uses TRBV5-1 and TRBJ2-5, with D possibly TRBD1 on 6 matching bases. From germline, CDR1 is SGHRS and CDR2 YFSETQ. There are 14 residues in the CDR3. The CDR3 loop reads CASSTGQPQETQYF. Here the CDR3 DNA reads TGCGCAAGCAGCACCGGACAGCCCCAAGAGACCCAGTACTTC.

This clonotype showed up just a few times. The chain employs TRBV29-1 and TRBJ2-5; D is possibly TRBD1 (5 bases). The germline V gene has CDR1 SQVTM and CDR2 ANQGSEA. The V end lost 4 bases, the J end lost 6 bases, and 12 bases lay between the germline ends. CDR3 length equals 12 residues. The DNA of the CDR3 is TGCAGCGTTGTACAGGAGATTCAGACCCAGTACTTC. This codes for CSVVQEIQTQYF.

This sequence joins TRBV5-1 and TRBJ1-1, with D possibly TRBD1 on 5 matching bases. Germline V CDR1 and CDR2: SGHRS, YFSETQ. This CDR3 region has 14 residues. Trimming took 7 bases from V and 1 from J, leaving 14 bases between them. CDR3 protein: CASRTAGTNTEAFF. For the CDR3, the DNA is TGCGCCAGCCGAACCGCGGGGACGAACACTGAAGCTTTCTTT.

The chain uses TRBV12-3 or TRBV12-4 and TRBJ1-5; D uncertain. CDR3 length: 15 residues. Between the trimmed V and J ends, which lost 5 bases and 2 bases, there was a span of 13 bases. Here the CDR3 DNA reads TGTGCCAGCAGTCCCTCAAGTGTAGGCAATCAGCCCCAGCATTTT. The encoded protein is CASSPSSVGNQPQHF.

The rearrangement joins TRBV5-1 to TRBJ2-1; possible D gene TRBD1, 5 bases. The CDR3 runs to 16 residues. Trimming pared 4 bases from V and 4 bases from J, leaving 18 bases between. Germline V CDR1 and CDR2: SGHRS, YFSETQ. The CDR3: CASSPKGAAGYNEQFF. In DNA form, the CDR3 reads TGCGCCAGCAGCCCCAAAGGGGCAGCTGGGTACAATGAGCAGTTCTTC.

The V gene is TRBV5-1, the J gene TRBJ2-5, with TRBD1 matching 8 bases. The J call is in doubt because the DNA end fits TRBJ2-7 better. Looked up from germline, CDR1 is SGHRS and CDR2 is YFSETQ. This CDR3 is built from 14 residues. CDR3 sequence reads: CASSWETGDREQYF. DNA for the CDR3: TGCGCCAGCAGCTGGGAGACAGGGGATCGCGAGCAGTACTTC.

This clonotype has a handful of counts. The V call is TRBV3-1, the J call TRBJ2-1; 7 nucleotides line up with TRBD2. Per the germline V gene, CDR1 is LGHDT and CDR2 is YNNKEL (reference sequence). The CDR3 spans 15 residues. The J segment lost 8 bases and the V segment lost 0 bases, leaving 7 bases of the junction unmatched. This CDR3 reads CASSQDWTRNHEQFF. The CDR3 nucleotides are TGTGCCAGCAGCCAAGATTGGACTAGAAACCATGAGCAGTTCTTC.

The genes are TRBV2 and TRBJ1-1; perhaps TRBD1 as D (5 bases). Germline V CDR1 and CDR2: SNHLY, FYNNEI. This CDR3 has 14 amino acids. The V end lost 4 bases, the J end lost 4 bases, and 13 bases lay between the germline ends. CDR3 residues: CASSVGGVGTEAFF. DNA for the CDR3: TGTGCCAGCAGTGTCGGGGGAGTTGGCACTGAAGCTTTCTTT.

The chain combines TRBV12-3 or TRBV12-4 with TRBJ2-7, with 12 positions matching TRBD2. With the DNA end fitting TRBJ2-5 better, the J assignment may be wrong. The CDR3 runs 16 residues. DNA of the CDR3: TGTGCCAGCAGTTTAGGGACTAGCGGGGCCCAAGAGACCCAGTACTTC. It yields the protein CASSLGTSGAQETQYF.

The chain uses TRBV20-1 and TRBJ1-1, with no clear D. Germline V gene data show CDR1 as DFQATT and CDR2 as SNEGSKA (reference sequence). This CDR3 region has 16 residues. Trimming left V 2 bases short and J 0 bases short, with 16 bases between. CDR3 sequence (DNA): TGCAGTGCTAGACCCCCCTCGGGAATTATGAACACTGAAGCTTTCTTT. It codes for CSARPPSGIMNTEAFF.

This clonotype has a single count. The genes are TRBV15 and TRBJ2-1; D may be TRBD2 (5 bases). The CDR3 spans 16 residues. CDR1 and CDR2 (germline): LNHNV, YYDKDF (reference sequence). Trimming removed 5 bases at V and 1 base at J, with 15 bases between. CDR3 region: CATSGSSFHSYNEQFF. The CDR3 DNA follows: TGTGCCACCAGCGGTTCTAGCTTTCATTCCTACAATGAGCAGTTCTTC.

The rearrangement uses TRBV29-1 and TRBJ2-5, with D possibly matching TRBD2 (6 bases). Trimming removed 0 bases at V and 5 bases at J, with 16 bases between. Per the germline V gene, CDR1 is SQVTM and CDR2 is ANQGSEA. The CDR3 contains 15 residues. The CDR3 loop is CSVEDLRRARETQYF. In DNA, the CDR3 is TGCAGCGTTGAAGATCTGAGGAGGGCCAGGGAGACCCAGTACTTC.

Details on this clonotype: At one end, the junction sequence differs from germline, possibly due to a read error. This chain joins TRBV27 and TRBJ2-1, with D possibly being TRBD1 (5 bases). This CDR3 has 19 amino acids. Germline assignment: CDR1 MNHEY and CDR2 SMNVEV (reference sequence). The CDR3 coding sequence is TGTGCCAGCAGTCCACAACCCGCCCAGTGGATAGGACACTACAATGAGCAGTGCTTC. Its translation: CASSPQPAQWIGHYNEQCF.

This chain links TRBV24-1 with TRBJ2-1; 8 bases match TRBD2. The CDR3 sequence is 17 residues long. Germline lookup yields CDR1 KGHDR and CDR2 SFDVKD. V dropped 2 bases and J dropped 1; count of bases not matched to a gene: 6. CDR3 sequence: CATSDSAGTSSYNEQFF. CDR3 nucleotides: TGTGCCACCAGTGATTCAGCCGGGACTAGTTCCTACAATGAGCAGTTCTTC.

This clonotype was picked up one time. Sequence at one end of the junction differs from germline and may be a read error. The V call is TRBV6-2 or TRBV6-3, the J call TRBJ2-1; the D is unclear. CDR1 and CDR2 (germline): MNHEY, SVGEGT. The CDR3 covers 14 residues. The CDR3 region has the DNA TGTGCCAGCAGTTACAAGGCATCCTACAATGGGCAGTTCTTC. Protein: CASSYKASYNGQFF.

This chain joins TRBV20-1 and TRBJ2-7; 7 bases match TRBD2. The ends lost 0 bases at V and 2 bases at J; junction bases unmatched: 13. The CDR3 contains 17 residues. Germline V lookup: CDR1 DFQATT, CDR2 SNEGSKA (reference sequence). The CDR3 DNA is TGCAGTGCTAGAGACAGGAGGAGCGGGGTAGCCACCTACGAGCAGTACTTC. Amino acid sequence: CSARDRRSGVATYEQYF.

V usage is TRBV20-1 and J usage is TRBJ2-7; D unresolved. The CDR3 is made up of 16 amino acids. V lost 1 base and J lost 1, with 17 bases in between. CDR1 DFQATT and CDR2 SNEGSKA come from the germline V gene (reference sequence). The chain's CDR3 is CSARVTRPGFSYEQYF. Written as DNA, the CDR3 is TGCAGTGCTAGAGTTACCCGTCCGGGTTTTTCCTACGAGCAGTACTTC.

J is TRBJ2-7 and V is TRBV20-1, with D possibly matching TRBD1 (5 bases). V lost 2 bases and J lost 2, with 10 bases in between. Germline CDR1 and CDR2: DFQATT and SNEGSKA (reference sequence). The length of the CDR3 is 13 residues. The CDR3 sequence: CSARTDSPYEQYF. CDR3 nucleotide sequence: TGCAGTGCTAGAACAGACAGCCCCTACGAGCAGTACTTC.

This clonotype was seen a few times. The V gene is TRBV4-1, the J gene TRBJ1-1; D uncertain. Germline V gene data show CDR1 as MGHRA and CDR2 as YSYEKL. V was clipped by 0 bases and J by 1 base, with 6 bases between them. CDR3 length: 14 residues. CDR3 region: CASSQDRANTEAFF. The CDR3 nucleotides are TGCGCCAGCAGCCAAGATCGAGCGAACACTGAAGCTTTCTTT.

V gene TRBV12-3 or TRBV12-4 combines with J gene TRBJ2-7; D call uncertain. The CDR3 has 14 amino acids. Trimming shortened V by 5 bases and J by 5 bases, and 16 bases separated the two germline ends. The CDR3 coding sequence is TGTGCCAGCAGTCAGGATATCCTGTTGGACGAGCAGTACTTC. Translating gives CASSQDILLDEQYF.

In this sample, this clonotype turned up once. This chain uses TRBV20-1 with TRBJ2-1; perhaps TRBD2 as D (6 bases). The CDR3 has 15 amino acids. CDR1 and CDR2 from the germline V gene are DFQATT and SNEGSKA (reference sequence). V was trimmed by 6 bases and J by 0 bases, leaving 15 bases between them. CDR3 protein: CSAAPGEISYNEQFF. The DNA for the CDR3 is TGCAGTGCCGCCCCGGGAGAGATCTCCTACAATGAGCAGTTCTTC.

This clonotype was detected once. The V gene is TRBV24-1, the J gene TRBJ1-2; 11 nucleotides match TRBD1. The V gene's germline CDR1 is KGHDR and CDR2 SFDVKD. The CDR3 has 15 residues. The ends lost 4 bases at V and 6 bases at J; junction bases unmatched: 6. CDR3 in amino acids: CATSDPRTGGHGYTF. The CDR3 DNA reads as TGTGCCACCAGTGACCCCCGGACAGGGGGCCATGGCTACACCTTC.

V is TRBV5-1 and J is TRBJ1-2, with D perhaps TRBD1 (6 bases). The length of the CDR3 is 16 residues. The germline gives CDR1 SGHRS, CDR2 YFSETQ. V dropped 0 bases and J dropped 1 base, with 13 bases sitting between them. This CDR3 reads CASSLGQGQINYGYTF. CDR3 nucleotide sequence: TGCGCCAGCAGCTTGGGTCAGGGGCAGATTAACTATGGCTACACCTTC. Drawing the rest from reference TRBV5-1 and TRBJ1-2, the complete variable domain is KAGVTQTPRYLIKTRGQQVTLSCSPISGHRSVSWYQQTPGQGLQFLFEYFSETQRNKGNFPGRFSGRQFSNSRSEMNVSTLELGDSALYLCASSLGQGQINYGYTFGSGTRLTVV.